This TCR beta chain was recorded in a study of T-cell memory formation after mild COVID-19. Comment on this clonotype: Its antigen remains unknown.

Regarding the study as a whole: Second-wave clones peaking on day 37 lacked confirmed SARS-CoV-2 specificity. Of the contracting clones, CD4+ ones lay mainly in CM and EM, and CD8+ ones in EMRA.

Trimming pared 3 bases from V and 8 bases from J, leaving 19 bases between. The CDR3 is made up of 15 amino acids. The germline gives CDR1 KGHSH, CDR2 LQKENI. A 5'RACE reaction primed in the constant segment made cDNA libraries of TCR alpha and TCR beta, and these carried sample barcodes and UMIs. Using its own MiXCR run on the 5' RACE reads, TCRdb lists one record per CDR3 protein. In the table there are around 340,000 distinct CDR3 sequences, roughly 20% of which are singletons. The specimen was PBMCs or a T cell subset sorted from them (not recorded which). The genes are TRBV18 and TRBJ1-2; a weak D match, TRBD1 (5 bases). The source of this sequence is an adult woman who had mild COVID-19 (a few samples of this study predate the infection). Cell type and time point are not known. This CDR3 reads CASSPSLTRDGGYTF. CDR3 in DNA: TGTGCCAGCTCACCCTCCCTGACCCGGGACGGGGGCTACACCTTC.